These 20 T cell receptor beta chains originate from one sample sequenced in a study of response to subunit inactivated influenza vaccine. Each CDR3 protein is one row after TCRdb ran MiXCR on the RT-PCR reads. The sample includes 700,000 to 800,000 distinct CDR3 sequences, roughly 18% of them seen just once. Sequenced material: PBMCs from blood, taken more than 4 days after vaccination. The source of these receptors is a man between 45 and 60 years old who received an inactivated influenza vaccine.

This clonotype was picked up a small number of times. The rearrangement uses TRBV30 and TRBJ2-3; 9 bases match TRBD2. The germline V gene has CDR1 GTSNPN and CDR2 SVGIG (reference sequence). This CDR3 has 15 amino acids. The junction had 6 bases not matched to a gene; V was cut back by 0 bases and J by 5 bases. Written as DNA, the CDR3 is TGTGCCTGGAGTGTATTAGCGGGAGTCGGAGATACGCAGTATTTT. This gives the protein CAWSVLAGVGDTQYF.

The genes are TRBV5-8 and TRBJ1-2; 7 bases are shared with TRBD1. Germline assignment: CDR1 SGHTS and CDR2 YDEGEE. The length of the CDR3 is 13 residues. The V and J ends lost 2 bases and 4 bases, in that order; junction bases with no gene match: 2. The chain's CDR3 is CASSFNRGYGYTF. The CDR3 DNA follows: TGTGCCAGCAGCTTCAACAGGGGCTATGGCTACACCTTC.

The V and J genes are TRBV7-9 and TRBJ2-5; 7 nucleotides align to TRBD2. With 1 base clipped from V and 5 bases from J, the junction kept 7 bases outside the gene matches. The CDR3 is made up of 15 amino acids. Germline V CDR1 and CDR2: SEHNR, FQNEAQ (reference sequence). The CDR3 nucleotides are TGTGCCAGCAGCTTAGTACCGGCGGGAGAGGAGACCCAGTACTTC. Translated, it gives CASSLVPAGEETQYF.

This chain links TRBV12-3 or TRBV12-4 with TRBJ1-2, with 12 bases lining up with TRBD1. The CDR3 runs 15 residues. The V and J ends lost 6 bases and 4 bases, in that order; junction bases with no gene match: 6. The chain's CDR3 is CASSPGTGGFYGYTF. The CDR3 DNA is TGTGCCAGCAGCCCCGGGACAGGGGGCTTCTATGGCTACACCTTC.

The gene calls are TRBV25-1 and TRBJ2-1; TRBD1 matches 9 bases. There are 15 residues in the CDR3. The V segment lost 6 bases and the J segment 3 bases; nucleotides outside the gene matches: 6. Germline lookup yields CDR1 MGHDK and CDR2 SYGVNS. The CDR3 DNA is TGTGCCAGCAGCGCCCTGGGACAGGGCTACAATGAGCAGTTCTTC. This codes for CASSALGQGYNEQFF.

The CDR3 protein is CASSQRDGSSTDTQYF. In nucleotides, the CDR3 is TGTGCCAGCAGCCAGAGAGACGGATCTAGCACAGATACGCAGTATTTT. The V call is TRBV4-2, the J call TRBJ2-3; D ambiguous. V was pared by 3 bases and J by 0 bases, with 13 bases between. The CDR3 is 16 residues long. CDR1 LGHNA and CDR2 YNFKEQ come from the germline V gene.

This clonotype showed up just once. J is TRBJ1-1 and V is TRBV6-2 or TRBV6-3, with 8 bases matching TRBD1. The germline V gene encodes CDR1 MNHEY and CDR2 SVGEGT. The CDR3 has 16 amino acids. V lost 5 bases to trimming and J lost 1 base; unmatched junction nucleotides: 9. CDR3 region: CASSHDRGFRNTEAFF. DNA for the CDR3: TGTGCCAGCAGTCACGACAGGGGTTTCCGGAACACTGAAGCTTTCTTT.

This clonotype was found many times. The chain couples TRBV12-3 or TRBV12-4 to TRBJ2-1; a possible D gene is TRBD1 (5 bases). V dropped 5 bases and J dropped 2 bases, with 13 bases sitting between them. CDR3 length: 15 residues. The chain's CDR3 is CASSKRTTTYNEQFF. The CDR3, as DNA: TGTGCCAGCAGTAAACGGACAACCACCTACAATGAGCAGTTCTTC.

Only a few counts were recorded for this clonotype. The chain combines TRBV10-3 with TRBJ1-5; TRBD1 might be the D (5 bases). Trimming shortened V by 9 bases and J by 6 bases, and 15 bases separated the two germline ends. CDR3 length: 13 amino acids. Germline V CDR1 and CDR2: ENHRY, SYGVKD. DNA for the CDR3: TGTGCCATGAGCCGGGGGTCGTCTCAGCCCCAGCATTTT. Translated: CAMSRGSSQPQHF.

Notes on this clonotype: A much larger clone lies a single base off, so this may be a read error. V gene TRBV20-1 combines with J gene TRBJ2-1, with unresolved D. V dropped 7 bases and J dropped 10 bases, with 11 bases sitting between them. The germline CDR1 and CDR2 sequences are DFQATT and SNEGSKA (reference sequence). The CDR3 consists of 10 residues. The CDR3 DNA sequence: TGCAGTGGCTCACTTCGCGAGCAGTTCTTC. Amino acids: CSGSLREQFF.

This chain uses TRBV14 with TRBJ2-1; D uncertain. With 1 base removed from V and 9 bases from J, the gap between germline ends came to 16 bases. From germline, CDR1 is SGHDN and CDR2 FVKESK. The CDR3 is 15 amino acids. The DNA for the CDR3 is TGTGCCAGCAGCCAAGTGGGTAGGGCGGTCGGTGAGCAGTTCTTC. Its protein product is CASSQVGRAVGEQFF.

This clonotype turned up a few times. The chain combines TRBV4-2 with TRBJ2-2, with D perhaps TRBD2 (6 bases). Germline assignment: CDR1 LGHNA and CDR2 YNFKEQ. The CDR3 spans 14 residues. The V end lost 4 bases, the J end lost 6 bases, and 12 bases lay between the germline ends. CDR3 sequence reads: CASSPGPGAGELFF. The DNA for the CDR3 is TGTGCCAGCAGCCCCGGACCGGGGGCCGGGGAGCTGTTTTTT.

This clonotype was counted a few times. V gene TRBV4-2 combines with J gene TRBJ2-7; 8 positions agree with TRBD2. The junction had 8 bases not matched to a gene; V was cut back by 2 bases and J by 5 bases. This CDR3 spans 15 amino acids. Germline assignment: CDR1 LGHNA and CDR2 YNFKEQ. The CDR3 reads CASSQTPGTSNEQYF. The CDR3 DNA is TGTGCCAGCAGCCAAACCCCCGGGACTAGTAACGAGCAGTACTTC.

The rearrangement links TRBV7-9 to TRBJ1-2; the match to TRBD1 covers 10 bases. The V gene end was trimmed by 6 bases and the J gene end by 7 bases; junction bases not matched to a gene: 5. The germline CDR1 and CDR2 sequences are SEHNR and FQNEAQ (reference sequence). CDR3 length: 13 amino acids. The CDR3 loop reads CASRPGTGVGYTF. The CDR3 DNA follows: TGTGCCAGCAGGCCCGGGACAGGGGTTGGCTACACCTTC.

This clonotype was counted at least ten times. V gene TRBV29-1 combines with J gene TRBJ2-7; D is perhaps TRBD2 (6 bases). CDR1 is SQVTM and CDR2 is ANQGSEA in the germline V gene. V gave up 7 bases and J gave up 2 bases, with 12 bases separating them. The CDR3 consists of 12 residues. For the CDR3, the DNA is TGCAGCGCCGGGGGACGCCCCTACGAGCAGTACTTC. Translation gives CSAGGRPYEQYF.

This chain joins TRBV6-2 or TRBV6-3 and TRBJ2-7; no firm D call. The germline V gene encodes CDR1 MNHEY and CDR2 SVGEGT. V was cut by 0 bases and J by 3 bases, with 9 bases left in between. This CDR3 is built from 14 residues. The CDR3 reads CASSYSDRIYEQYF. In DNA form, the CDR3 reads TGTGCCAGCAGTTACTCGGACCGAATCTACGAGCAGTACTTC.

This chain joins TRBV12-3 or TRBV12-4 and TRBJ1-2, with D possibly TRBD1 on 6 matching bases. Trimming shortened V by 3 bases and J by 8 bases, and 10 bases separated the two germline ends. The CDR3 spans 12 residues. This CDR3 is CASSFQGLGYTF. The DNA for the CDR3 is TGTGCCAGCAGTTTTCAGGGGCTCGGCTACACCTTC.

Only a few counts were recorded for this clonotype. This CDR3 reads CASSPLLGGSYNEQFF. The DNA of the CDR3 is TGTGCCAGCAGTCCCCTTTTGGGGGGGTCCTACAATGAGCAGTTCTTC. This chain joins TRBV6-1 and TRBJ2-1; the match to TRBD2 covers 7 bases. From germline, CDR1 is MNHNS and CDR2 SASEGT. V gave up 5 bases and J gave up 1 base; unmatched junction bases: 8. This CDR3 is 16 amino acids long.

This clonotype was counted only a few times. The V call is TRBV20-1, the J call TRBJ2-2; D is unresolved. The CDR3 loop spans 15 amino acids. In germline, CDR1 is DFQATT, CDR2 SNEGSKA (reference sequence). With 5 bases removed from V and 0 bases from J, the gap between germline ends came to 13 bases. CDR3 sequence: CSALEPRSNTGELFF. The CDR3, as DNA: TGCAGTGCTCTTGAGCCCCGGTCGAACACCGGGGAGCTGTTTTTT.

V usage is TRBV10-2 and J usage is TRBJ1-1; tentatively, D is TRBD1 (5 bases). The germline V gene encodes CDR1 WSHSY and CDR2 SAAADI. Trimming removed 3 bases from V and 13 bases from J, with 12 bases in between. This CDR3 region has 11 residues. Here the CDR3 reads CASSDYADSFF. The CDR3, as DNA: TGCGCCAGCAGTGACTACGCAGACAGTTTCTTT.